This TCR beta chain was observed in a study of identifying expanded T cells in peripheral blood. Remarks on this clone: Its matching antigen is unknown.

Trimming removed 0 bases at V and 2 bases at J, with 11 bases between. The CDR3 has 15 residues. The germline CDR1 and CDR2 sequences are SGDLS and YYNGEE. Study observations and caveats: About 1.2 clones differed between technical replicates, versus approximately 17 and 20 over time. Variance in clone template counts between approximately two-week samples significantly increased with total template count across all healthy donors.

During the collection period, no donor immune events like infections were recorded. Profiling relied on immunoSEQ multiplex PCR, and the TCRdb table lists in-frame clones only, not all of them. The sample yields about 91,000 clones, about 88% seen once. V gene TRBV9 combines with J gene TRBJ1-2; weak D call: TRBD1 (5 bases). The sequenced sample consisted of blood. The receptor was derived from a person between 18 and 75 years old in good health. The CDR3 is CASSVEGRGNYGYTF. DNA of the CDR3: TGTGCCAGCAGCGTAGAGGGGAGGGGCAACTATGGCTACACCTTC.